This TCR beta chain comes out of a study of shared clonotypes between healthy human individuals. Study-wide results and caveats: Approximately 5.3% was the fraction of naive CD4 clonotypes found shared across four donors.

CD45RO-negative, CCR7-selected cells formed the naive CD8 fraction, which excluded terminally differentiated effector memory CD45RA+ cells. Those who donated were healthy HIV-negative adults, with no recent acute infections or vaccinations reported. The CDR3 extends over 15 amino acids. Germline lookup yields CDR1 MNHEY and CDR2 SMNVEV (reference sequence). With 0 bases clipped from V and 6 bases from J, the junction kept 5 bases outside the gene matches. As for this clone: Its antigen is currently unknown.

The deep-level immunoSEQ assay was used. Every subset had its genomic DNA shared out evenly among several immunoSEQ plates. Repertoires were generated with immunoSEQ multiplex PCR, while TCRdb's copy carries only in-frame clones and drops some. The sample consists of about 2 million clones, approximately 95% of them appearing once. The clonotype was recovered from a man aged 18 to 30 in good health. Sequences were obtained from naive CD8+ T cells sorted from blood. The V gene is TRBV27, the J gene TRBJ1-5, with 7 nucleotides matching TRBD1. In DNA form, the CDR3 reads TGTGCCAGCAGTTTATCGCGGGCAGGGGGTCAGCCCCAGCATTTT. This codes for CASSLSRAGGQPQHF.